This TCR beta chain is from a study of blood T cell repertoires in COVID-19. Study-level information: Some COVID-19 samples were acute and others convalescent; all came from the United States, Italy and Spain. PBMCs, B-cell-depleted T cells, or T cells were the source of the cDNA or gDNA that made up the material.

Authors' processing steps: Nucleated cell number was recorded as an estimate derived from reference gene primer amplification. Profiling relied on immunoSEQ multiplex PCR, and the TCRdb table lists in-frame clones only, not all of them. V, J and clone size reflect that table, while D and trimming were determined from the DNA. The table includes roughly 59,000 clones, roughly 80% detected once. The CDR3 is 16 amino acids. Germline loops: CDR1 MNHEY, CDR2 SMNVEV (reference sequence). Trimming removed 3 bases at V and 1 base at J, with 15 bases between. The sample taken for sequencing was peripheral blood. This TCR derives from a human donor in a cohort sampled during active COVID-19. This chain joins TRBV27 and TRBJ1-2; D is undetermined. CDR3 residues: CASSFTYQAFNYGYTF. The CDR3 region has the DNA TGTGCCAGCAGTTTCACATACCAGGCCTTTAACTATGGCTACACCTTC.